The sequence of this TCR beta chain was determined in a study of blood T cell repertoires in COVID-19. Profiling relied on immunoSEQ multiplex PCR, and the TCRdb table lists in-frame clones only, not all of them. The sample has around 140,000 clones, around 88% seen once; the top ten hold 10%. The specimen was peripheral blood. This clonotype originated in a man aged 50-59 years with acute or convalescent COVID-19.

DNA for the CDR3: TGTGCCAGCAGCTCGAGATGGGCGAGCAATCAGCCCCAGCATTTT. This codes for CASSSRWASNQPQHF. The chain couples TRBV5-8 to TRBJ1-5, with D hard to call. Germline-derived CDR1 and CDR2 are SGHTS and YDEGEE. CDR3 length: 15 amino acids. Trimming pared 3 bases from V and 1 base from J, leaving 11 bases between.